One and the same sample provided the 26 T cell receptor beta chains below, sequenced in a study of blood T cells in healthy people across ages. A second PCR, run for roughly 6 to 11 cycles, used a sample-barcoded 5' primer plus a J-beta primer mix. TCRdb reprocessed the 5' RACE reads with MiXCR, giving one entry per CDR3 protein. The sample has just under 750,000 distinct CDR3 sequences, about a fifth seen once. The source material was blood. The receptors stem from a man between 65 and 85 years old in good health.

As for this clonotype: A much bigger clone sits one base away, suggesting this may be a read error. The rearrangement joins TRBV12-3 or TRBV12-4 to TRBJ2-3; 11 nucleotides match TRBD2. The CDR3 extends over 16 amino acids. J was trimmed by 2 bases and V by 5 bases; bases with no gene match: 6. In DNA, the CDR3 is TGTGCCAGCAGTATACTAGCGGGAGCCAACACAGATACGCAGTATTTT. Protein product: CASSILAGANTDTQYF.

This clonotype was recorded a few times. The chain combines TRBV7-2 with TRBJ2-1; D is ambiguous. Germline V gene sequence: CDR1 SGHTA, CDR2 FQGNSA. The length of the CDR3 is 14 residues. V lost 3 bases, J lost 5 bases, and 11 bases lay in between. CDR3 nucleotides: TGTGCCAGCAGCTTCCCCCGTAGGAACAATGAGCAGTTCTTC. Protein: CASSFPRRNNEQFF.

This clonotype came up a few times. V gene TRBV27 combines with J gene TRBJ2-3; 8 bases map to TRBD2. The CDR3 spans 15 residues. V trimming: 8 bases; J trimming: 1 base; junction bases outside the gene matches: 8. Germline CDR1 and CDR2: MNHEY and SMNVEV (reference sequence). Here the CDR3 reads CASGRSGARTDTQYF. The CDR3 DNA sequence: TGTGCCAGCGGCCGTAGCGGGGCCCGCACAGATACGCAGTATTTT.

The CDR3 DNA sequence: TGTGCCAGCAGTTTATATGAGGGGCGTCCTTCTCAAGAGACCCAGTACTTC. Protein product: CASSLYEGRPSQETQYF. The J gene is TRBJ2-5, the V gene TRBV28; D might be TRBD1 or TRBD2, each matching 5 bases. Germline V gene lookup returns CDR1 MDHEN and CDR2 SYDVKM. The CDR3 runs to 17 residues. The V end lost 1 base, the J end lost 2 bases, and 17 bases lay between the germline ends.

The CDR3: CASSADRGDSPLHF. DNA of the CDR3: TGTGCCAGCAGTGCCGACCGGGGGGATTCACCCCTCCACTTT. The V call is TRBV12-3 or TRBV12-4, the J call TRBJ1-6; possibly TRBD1 for D (5 bases). V was trimmed by 5 bases and J by 8 bases, leaving 13 bases between them. CDR3 length: 14 residues.

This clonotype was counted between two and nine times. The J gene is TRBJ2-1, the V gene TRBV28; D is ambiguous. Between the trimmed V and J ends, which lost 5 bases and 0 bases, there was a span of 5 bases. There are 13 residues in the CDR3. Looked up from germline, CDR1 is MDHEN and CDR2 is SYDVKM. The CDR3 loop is CASSISSYNEQFF. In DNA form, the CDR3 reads TGTGCCAGCAGTATTAGCTCCTACAATGAGCAGTTCTTC.

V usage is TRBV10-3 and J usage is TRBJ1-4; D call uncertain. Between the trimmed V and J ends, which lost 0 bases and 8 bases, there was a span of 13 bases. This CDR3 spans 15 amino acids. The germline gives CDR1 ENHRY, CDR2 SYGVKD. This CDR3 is CAISESSLLGEKLFF. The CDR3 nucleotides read TGTGCCATCAGTGAGTCGAGCCTGTTGGGGGAAAAACTGTTTTTT.

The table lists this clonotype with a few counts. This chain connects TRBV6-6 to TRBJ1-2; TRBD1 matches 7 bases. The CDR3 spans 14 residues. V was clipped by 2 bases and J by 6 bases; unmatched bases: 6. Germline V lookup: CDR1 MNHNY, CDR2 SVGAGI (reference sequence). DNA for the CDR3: TGTGCCAGCAGTTACCTGGTGCAGGGGGATGGCTACACCTTC. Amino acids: CASSYLVQGDGYTF.

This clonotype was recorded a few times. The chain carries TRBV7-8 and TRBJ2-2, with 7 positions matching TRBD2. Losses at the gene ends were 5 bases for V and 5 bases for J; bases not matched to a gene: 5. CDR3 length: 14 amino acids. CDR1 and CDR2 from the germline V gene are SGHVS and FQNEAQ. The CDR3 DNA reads TGTGCCAGCAGCCCAGCCGGGGGGACCGGGGAGCTGTTTTTT. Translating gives CASSPAGGTGELFF.

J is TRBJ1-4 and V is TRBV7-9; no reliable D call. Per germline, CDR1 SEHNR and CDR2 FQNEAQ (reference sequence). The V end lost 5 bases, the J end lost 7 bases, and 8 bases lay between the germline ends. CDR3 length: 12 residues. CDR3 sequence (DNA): TGTGCCAGCAGCCGAGGGATTGAAAAACTGTTTTTT. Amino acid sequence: CASSRGIEKLFF.

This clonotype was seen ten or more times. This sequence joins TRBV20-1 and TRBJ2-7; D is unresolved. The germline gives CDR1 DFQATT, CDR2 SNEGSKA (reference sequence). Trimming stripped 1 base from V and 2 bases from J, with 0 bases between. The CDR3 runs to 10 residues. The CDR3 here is CSARAYEQYF. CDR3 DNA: TGCAGTGCTAGAGCCTACGAGCAGTACTTC.

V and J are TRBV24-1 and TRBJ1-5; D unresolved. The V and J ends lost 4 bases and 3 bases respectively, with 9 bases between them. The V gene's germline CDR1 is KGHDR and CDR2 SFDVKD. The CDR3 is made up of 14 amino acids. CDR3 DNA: TGTGCCACCAGTGAAGGTCAGTCCAATCAGCCCCAGCATTTT. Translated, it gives CATSEGQSNQPQHF.

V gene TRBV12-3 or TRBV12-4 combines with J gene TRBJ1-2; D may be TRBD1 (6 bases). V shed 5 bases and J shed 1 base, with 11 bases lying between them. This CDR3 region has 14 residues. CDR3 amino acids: CASSAPGDNYGYTF. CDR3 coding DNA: TGTGCCAGCAGTGCCCCAGGGGATAACTATGGCTACACCTTC.

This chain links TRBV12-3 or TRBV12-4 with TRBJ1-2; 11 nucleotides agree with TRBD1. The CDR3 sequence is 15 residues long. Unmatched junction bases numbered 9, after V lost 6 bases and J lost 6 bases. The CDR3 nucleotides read TGTGCCAGCAGGGTACCCGGACAGGGGGCAGATGGCTACACCTTC. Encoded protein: CASRVPGQGADGYTF.

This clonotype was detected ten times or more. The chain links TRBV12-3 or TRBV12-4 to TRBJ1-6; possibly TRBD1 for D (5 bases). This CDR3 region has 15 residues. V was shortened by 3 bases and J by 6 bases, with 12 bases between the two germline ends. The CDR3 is CASSLNRLGNSPLHF. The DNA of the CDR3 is TGTGCCAGCAGTTTGAACAGGCTGGGTAATTCACCCCTCCACTTT.

The CDR3 DNA sequence: TGCAGCGTTGCACATATTGGGCCTGGAGGCGAGCAGTACTTC. It is translated as CSVAHIGPGGEQYF. The rearrangement joins TRBV29-1 to TRBJ2-1; perhaps TRBD2 as D (5 bases). The assigned J gene may be wrong: the sequence end matches TRBJ2-7 better. Germline V gives CDR1 SQVTM, CDR2 ANQGSEA. This CDR3 contains 14 residues.

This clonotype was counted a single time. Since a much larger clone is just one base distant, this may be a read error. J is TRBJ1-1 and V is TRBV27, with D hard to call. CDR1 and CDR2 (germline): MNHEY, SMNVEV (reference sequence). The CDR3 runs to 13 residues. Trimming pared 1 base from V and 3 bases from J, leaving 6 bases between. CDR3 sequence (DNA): TGTGCCAGCAGTTTATGGGCCGACACTGAAGCTTTCTTT. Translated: CASSLWADTEAFF.

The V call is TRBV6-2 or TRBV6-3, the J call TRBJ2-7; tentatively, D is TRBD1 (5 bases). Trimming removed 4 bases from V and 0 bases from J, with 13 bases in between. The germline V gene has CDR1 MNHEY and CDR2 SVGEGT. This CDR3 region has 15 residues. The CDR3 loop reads CASSLTGPSSYEQYF. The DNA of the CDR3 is TGTGCCAGCAGTTTAACAGGACCCAGCTCCTACGAGCAGTACTTC.

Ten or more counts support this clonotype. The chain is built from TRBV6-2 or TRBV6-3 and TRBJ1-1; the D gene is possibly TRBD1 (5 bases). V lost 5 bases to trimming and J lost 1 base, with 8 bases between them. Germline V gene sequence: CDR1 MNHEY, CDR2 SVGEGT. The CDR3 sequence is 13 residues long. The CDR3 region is CASSEQENTEAFF. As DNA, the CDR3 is TGTGCCAGCAGTGAACAGGAGAACACTGAAGCTTTCTTT.

In DNA form, the CDR3 reads TGTGCCAGCAGCTTCGTAGGGGGCGGGGAGCTGTTTTTT. Translating it yields CASSFVGGGELFF. V gene TRBV7-2 combines with J gene TRBJ2-2; D might be TRBD1 (6 bases). Trimming took off 3 bases at V and 7 bases at J, with 9 bases between the two ends. This CDR3 is built from 13 residues. From germline, CDR1 is SGHTA and CDR2 FQGNSA.

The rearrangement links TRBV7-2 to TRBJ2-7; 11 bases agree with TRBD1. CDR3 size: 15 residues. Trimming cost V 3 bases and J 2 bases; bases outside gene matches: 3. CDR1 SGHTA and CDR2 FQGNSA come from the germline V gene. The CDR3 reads CASSLDRGPPYEQYF. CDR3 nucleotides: TGTGCCAGCAGCTTGGACAGGGGGCCCCCCTACGAGCAGTACTTC. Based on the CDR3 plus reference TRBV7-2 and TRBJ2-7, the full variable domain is GAGVSQSPSNKVTEKGKDVELRCDPISGHTALYWYRQSLGQGLEFLIYFQGNSAPDKSGLPSDRFSAERTGGSVSTLTIQRTQQEDSAVYLCASSLDRGPPYEQYFGPGTRLTVT.

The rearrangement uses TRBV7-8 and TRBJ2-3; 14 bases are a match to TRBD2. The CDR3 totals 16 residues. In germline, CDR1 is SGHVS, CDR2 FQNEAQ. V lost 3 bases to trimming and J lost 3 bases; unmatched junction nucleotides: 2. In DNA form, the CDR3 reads TGTGCCAGCAGCTTCCGGACTAGCGGGGGGACAGATACGCAGTATTTT. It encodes CASSFRTSGGTDTQYF.

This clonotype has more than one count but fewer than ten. The CDR3: CASSLVDGTTQYF. In DNA, the CDR3 is TGTGCCAGCAGTTTGGTCGACGGTACGACCCAGTACTTC. V and J are TRBV12-3 or TRBV12-4 and TRBJ2-7; D not certain. The J call may be incorrect, as the DNA end agrees better with TRBJ2-5. This CDR3 spans 13 amino acids.

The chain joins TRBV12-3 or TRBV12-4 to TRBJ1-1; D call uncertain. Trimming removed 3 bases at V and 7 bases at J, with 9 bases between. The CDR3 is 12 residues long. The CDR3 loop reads CASSLNRFEAFF. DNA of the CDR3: TGTGCCAGCAGTTTGAACAGATTTGAAGCTTTCTTT.

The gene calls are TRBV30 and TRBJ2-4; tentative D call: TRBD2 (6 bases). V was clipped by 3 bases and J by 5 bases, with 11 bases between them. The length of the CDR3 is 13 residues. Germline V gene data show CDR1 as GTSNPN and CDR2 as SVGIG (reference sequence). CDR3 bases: TGTGCCTGGAGCCGGACTATGCAAAACATTCAGTACTTC. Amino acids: CAWSRTMQNIQYF.

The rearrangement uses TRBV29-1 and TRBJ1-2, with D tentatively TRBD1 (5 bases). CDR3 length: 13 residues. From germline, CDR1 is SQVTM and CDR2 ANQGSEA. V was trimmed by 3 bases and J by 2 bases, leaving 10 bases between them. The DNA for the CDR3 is TGCAGCGTTGAGTCCGACAGAAACTATGGCTACACCTTC. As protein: CSVESDRNYGYTF.